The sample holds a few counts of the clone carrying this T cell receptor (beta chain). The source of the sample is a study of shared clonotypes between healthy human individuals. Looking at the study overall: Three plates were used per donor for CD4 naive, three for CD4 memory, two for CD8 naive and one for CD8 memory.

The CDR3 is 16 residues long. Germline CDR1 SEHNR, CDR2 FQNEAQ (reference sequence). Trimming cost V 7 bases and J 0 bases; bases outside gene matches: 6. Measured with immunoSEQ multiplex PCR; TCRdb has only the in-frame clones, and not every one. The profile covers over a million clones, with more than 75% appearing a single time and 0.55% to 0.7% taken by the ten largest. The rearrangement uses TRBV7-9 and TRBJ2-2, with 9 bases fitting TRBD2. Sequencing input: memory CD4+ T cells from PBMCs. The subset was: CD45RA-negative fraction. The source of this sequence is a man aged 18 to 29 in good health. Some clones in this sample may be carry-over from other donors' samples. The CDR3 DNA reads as TGTGCCAGCACCTACAGGACTAGCGCGAACACCGGGGAGCTGTTTTTT. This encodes CASTYRTSANTGELFF. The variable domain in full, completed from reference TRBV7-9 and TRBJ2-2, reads DTGVSQNPRHKITKRGQNVTFRCDPISEHNRLYWYRQTLGQGPEFLTYFQNEAQLEKSRLLSDRFSAERPKGSFSTLEIQRTEQGDSAMYLCASTYRTSANTGELFFGEGSRLTVL.